A selection of T cell receptor beta chains follows, all from one sample in a study of Ad26.COV2.S vaccination and SARS-CoV-2 variants. Data came from immunoSEQ multiplex PCR; TCRdb stores just in-frame clones and leaves some out. The data show under 500,000 clones, roughly 90% seen once. This sample comprised peripheral blood, obtained in a trial of Ad26.COV2.S vaccine versus placebo. Every receptor here comes from a person between 18 and 65 years old who received the Ad26.COV2.S COVID-19 vaccine or a placebo. Each CDR3 is given with its conserved first and last residue. A D gene is named only where the DNA matches it firmly. Size tells how often a clone was seen (once, few, many) or the class of an expanded clone, and some rows leave it out.

>TRBJ2-1|TRBV14|.|.
CASSPLIGYNEQFF
TGTGCCAGCAGCCCTTTGATTGGGTACAATGAGCAGTTCTTC
>TRBJ1-2|TRBV28|.|.
CASSPIDNYGYTF
TGTGCCAGCAGCCCCATCGATAACTATGGCTACACCTTC
>TRBJ2-5|TRBV27|TRBD1|.
CASSRQGWQTQYF
TGTGCCAGCAGTCGACAGGGGTGGCAGACCCAGTACTTC
>TRBJ1-5|TRBV19|.|.
CASRPPGIGNQPQHF
TGTGCCAGTCGGCCCCCGGGAATCGGCAATCAGCCCCAGCATTTT
>TRBJ1-2|TRBV13|.|.
CASSTHGEGYTF
TGTGCCAGCAGCACCCACGGGGAGGGCTACACCTTC
>TRBJ2-1|TRBV28|.|.
CASSMGWHSYNEQFF
TGTGCCAGCAGTATGGGGTGGCATTCCTACAATGAGCAGTTCTTC
>TRBJ1-1|TRBV18|.|.
CASSPLSLVMGTNTEAFF
TGTGCCAGCTCACCCCTCTCTTTGGTCATGGGAACGAACACTGAAGCTTTCTTT
>TRBJ2-3|TRBV7-8|.|.
CASSIPGQNSDTQYF
TGTGCCAGCAGCATACCGGGGCAGAACTCGGATACGCAGTATTTT
>TRBJ2-3|TRBV30|.|.
CAWSGGVSTDTQYF
TGTGCCTGGAGTGGAGGGGTGAGCACAGATACGCAGTATTTT
>TRBJ2-1|TRBV4-1|TRBD2|.
CASSPTGTSISEQFF
TGCGCCAGCAGCCCTACCGGGACTAGTATTAGTGAGCAGTTCTTC
>TRBJ2-3|TRBV7-9|TRBD2|.
CASSLVYASGGLTRDTQYF
TGTGCCAGCAGCTTAGTATATGCTAGCGGGGGCCTAACTCGGGATACGCAGTATTTT
>TRBJ1-4|TRBV4-3|.|once
CASSPNLGNEKLFF
TGCGCCAGCAGCCCAAACCTGGGAAATGAAAAACTGTTTTTT
>TRBJ2-2|TRBV7-8|TRBD2|.
CASSPQRGTGELFF
TGTGCCAGCAGCCCCCAGCGGGGCACCGGGGAGCTGTTTTTT
>TRBJ1-4|TRBV18|.|.
CASSPIGVQTNEKLFF
TGTGCCAGCTCACCTATCGGGGTTCAAACTAATGAAAAACTGTTTTTT
>TRBJ2-1|TRBV29-1|TRBD2|.
CSVTGTSGGTYNEQFF
TGCAGCGTAACAGGGACTAGCGGGGGAACATACAATGAGCAGTTCTTC
>TRBJ2-7|TRBV19|TRBD2|once
CASSAGGSNEQYF
TGTGCCAGTTCCGCGGGGGGTAGTAACGAGCAGTACTTC